The source of this T cell receptor (beta chain) is a study of shared clonotypes between healthy human individuals. The CDR3 consists of 18 residues. Trimming shortened V by 4 bases and J by 3 bases, and 21 bases separated the two germline ends. Germline V gives CDR1 LGHNA, CDR2 YNFKEQ. The method was immunoSEQ multiplex PCR; TCRdb's version includes in-frame clones alone and lacks a portion of them. The repertoire holds more than 2,000,000 clones, roughly 93% seen once, with 0.39% in the top ten. The sequencing sample was made of naive CD4+ T cells from PBMCs. Subset indicated: CD45RA+ positively selected. The rearrangement uses TRBV4-2 and TRBJ2-2; possible D gene TRBD2, 6 bases. The sequence was obtained from a man between 18 and 29 years old in good health. Some clones in this sample may be carry-over from other donors' samples. This CDR3 reads CASSLSPRWRAYTGELFF. The CDR3 DNA sequence: TGTGCCAGCAGCCTTTCTCCTCGTTGGAGGGCCTACACCGGGGAGCTGTTTTTT.